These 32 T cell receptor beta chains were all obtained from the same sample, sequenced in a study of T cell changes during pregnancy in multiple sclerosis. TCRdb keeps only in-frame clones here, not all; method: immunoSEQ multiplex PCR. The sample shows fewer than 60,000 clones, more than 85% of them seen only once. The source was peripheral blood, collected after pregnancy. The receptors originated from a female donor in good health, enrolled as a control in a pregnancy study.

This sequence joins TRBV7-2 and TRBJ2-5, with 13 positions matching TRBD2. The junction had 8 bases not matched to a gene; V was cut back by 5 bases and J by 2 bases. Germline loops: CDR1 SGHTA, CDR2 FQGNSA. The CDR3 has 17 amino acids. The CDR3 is CASSDGTSGMNQETQYF. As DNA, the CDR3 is TGTGCCAGCAGCGATGGGACTAGCGGGATGAATCAAGAGACCCAGTACTTC.

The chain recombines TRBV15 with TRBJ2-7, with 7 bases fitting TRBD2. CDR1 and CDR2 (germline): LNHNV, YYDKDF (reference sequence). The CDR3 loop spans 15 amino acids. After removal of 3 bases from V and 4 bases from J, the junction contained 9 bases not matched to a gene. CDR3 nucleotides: TGTGCCACCAGCAGGAGTGGCGGGAGAGGGTACGAGCAGTACTTC. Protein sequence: CATSRSGGRGYEQYF.

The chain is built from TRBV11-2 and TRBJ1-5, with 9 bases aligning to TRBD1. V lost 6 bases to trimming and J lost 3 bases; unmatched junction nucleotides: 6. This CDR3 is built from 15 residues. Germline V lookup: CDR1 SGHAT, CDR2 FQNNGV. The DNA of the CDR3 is TGTGCCAGCAGTCGCGGACAGGGGCCCAATCAGCCCCAGCATTTT. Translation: CASSRGQGPNQPQHF.

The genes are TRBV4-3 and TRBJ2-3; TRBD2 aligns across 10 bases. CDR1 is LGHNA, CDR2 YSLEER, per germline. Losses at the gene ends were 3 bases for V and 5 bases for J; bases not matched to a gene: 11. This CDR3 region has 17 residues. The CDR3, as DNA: TGCGCCAGCAGCCACCTGGCGCTAGCGGGGGACGGAGATACGCAGTATTTT. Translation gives CASSHLALAGDGDTQYF.

The CDR3, as DNA: TGTGCCAGCAGCCCCGAGGGAGGGGGTGGGGAGACCCAGTACTTC. Amino acids: CASSPEGGGGETQYF. V gene TRBV28 combines with J gene TRBJ2-5; D perhaps matches TRBD2 (7 bases). Trimming removed 6 bases at V and 5 bases at J, with 19 bases between. CDR3 length equals 15 residues. The germline V gene encodes CDR1 MDHEN and CDR2 SYDVKM.

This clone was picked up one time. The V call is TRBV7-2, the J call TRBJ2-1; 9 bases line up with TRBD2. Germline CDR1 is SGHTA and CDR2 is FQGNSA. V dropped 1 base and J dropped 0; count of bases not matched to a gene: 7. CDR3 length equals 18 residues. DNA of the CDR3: TGTGCCAGCAGCTTAGTTAGCGGGAGCCGGAGCTCCTACAATGAGCAGTTCTTC. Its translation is CASSLVSGSRSSYNEQFF.

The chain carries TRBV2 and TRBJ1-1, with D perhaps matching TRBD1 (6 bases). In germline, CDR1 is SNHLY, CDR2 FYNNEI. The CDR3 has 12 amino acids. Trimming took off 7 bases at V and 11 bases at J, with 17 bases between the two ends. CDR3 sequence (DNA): TGTGCCAGCATGACGGGGGGCGCGAGTGCTTTCTTT. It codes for CASMTGGASAFF.

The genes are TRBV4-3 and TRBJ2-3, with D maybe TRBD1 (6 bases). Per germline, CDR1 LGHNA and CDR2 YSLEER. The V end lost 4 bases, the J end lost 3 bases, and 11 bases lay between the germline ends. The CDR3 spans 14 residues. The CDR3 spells CASSPGQLTDTQYF. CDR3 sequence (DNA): TGCGCCAGCAGCCCCGGACAGCTAACAGATACGCAGTATTTT.

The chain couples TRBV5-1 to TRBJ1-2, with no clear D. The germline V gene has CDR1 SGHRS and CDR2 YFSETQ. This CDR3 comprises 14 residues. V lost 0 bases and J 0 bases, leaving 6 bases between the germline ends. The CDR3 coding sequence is TGCGCCAGCAGCTTGGAACCAGCTAACTATGGCTACACCTTC. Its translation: CASSLEPANYGYTF.

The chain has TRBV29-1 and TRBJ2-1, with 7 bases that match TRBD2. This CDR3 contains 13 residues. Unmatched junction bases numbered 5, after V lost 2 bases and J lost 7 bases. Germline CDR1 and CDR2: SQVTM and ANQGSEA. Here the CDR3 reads CSVELSGGNEQFF. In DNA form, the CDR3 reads TGCAGCGTTGAACTCTCGGGGGGTAATGAGCAGTTCTTC.

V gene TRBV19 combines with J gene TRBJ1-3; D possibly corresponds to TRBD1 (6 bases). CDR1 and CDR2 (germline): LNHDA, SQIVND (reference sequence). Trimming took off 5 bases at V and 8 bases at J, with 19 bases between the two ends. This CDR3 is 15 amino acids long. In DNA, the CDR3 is TGTGCCAGTAGTTCCGACAGGATAGTGGTGGACACCATATATTTT. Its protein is CASSSDRIVVDTIYF.

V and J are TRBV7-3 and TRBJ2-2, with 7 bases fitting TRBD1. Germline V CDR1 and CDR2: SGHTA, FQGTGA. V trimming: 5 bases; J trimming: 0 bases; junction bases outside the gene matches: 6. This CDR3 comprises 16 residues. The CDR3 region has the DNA TGTGCCAGCAGCCAGTCAGGGGGATCGAACACCGGGGAGCTGTTTTTT. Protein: CASSQSGGSNTGELFF. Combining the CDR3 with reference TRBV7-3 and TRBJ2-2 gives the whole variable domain GAGVSQTPSNKVTEKGKYVELRCDPISGHTALYWYRQSLGQGPEFLIYFQGTGAADDSGLPNDRFFAVRPEGSVSTLKIQRTERGDSAVYLCASSQSGGSNTGELFFGEGSRLTVL.

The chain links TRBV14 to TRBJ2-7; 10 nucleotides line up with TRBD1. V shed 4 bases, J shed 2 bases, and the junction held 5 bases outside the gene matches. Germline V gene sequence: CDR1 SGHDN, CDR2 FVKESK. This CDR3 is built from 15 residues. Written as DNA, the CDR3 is TGTGCCAGCAGCCGAACCGGGACAGGGGCCTACGAGCAGTACTTC. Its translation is CASSRTGTGAYEQYF.

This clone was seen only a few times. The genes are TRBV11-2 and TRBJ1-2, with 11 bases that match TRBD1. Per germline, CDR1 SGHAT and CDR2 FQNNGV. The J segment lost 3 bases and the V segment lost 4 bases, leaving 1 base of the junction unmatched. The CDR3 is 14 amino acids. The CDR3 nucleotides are TGTGCCAGCAGCTGGGACAGGGGGGACTATGGCTACACCTTC. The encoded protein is CASSWDRGDYGYTF. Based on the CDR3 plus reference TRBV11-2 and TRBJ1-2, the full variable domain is EAGVAQSPRYKIIEKRQSVAFWCNPISGHATLYWYQQILGQGPKLLIQFQNNGVVDDSQLPKDRFSAERLKGVDSTLKIQPAKLEDSAVYLCASSWDRGDYGYTFGSGTRLTVV.

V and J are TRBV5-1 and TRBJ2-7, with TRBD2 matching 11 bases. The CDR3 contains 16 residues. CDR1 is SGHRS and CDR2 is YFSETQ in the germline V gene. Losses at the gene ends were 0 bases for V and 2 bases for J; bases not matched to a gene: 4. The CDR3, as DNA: TGCGCCAGCAGCTTGGCCCCTAGCGGGGGGCCCTACGAGCAGTACTTC. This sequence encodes CASSLAPSGGPYEQYF.

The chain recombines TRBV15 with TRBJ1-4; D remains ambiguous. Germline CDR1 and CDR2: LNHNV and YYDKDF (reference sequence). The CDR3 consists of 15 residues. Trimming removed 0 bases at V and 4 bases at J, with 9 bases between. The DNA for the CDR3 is TGTGCCACCAGCAGAGACCGCGGTTATAATGAAAAACTGTTTTTT. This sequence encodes CATSRDRGYNEKLFF.

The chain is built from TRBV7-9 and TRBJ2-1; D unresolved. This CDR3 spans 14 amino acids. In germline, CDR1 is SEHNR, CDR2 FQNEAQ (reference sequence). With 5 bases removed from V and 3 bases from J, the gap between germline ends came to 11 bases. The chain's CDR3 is CASSAPQVYNEQFF. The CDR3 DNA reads TGTGCCAGCAGCGCACCCCAGGTCTACAATGAGCAGTTCTTC.

CDR3 DNA sequence: TGTGCCAGCAGCTTGCCAGGCAGGCCGGAGACCCAGTACTTC. Translated: CASSLPGRPETQYF. This chain uses TRBV5-4 with TRBJ2-5; D call uncertain. The CDR3 runs 14 residues. The V and J ends lost 1 base and 5 bases respectively, with 12 bases between them. Germline assignment: CDR1 SGHNT and CDR2 YYREEE (reference sequence).

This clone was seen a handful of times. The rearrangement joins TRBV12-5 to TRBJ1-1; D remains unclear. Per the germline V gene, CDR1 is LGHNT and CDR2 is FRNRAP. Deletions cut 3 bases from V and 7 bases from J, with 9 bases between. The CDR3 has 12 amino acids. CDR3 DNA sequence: TGTGCTAGTGGTTTACCACTCGGTGAAGCTTTCTTT. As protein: CASGLPLGEAFF.

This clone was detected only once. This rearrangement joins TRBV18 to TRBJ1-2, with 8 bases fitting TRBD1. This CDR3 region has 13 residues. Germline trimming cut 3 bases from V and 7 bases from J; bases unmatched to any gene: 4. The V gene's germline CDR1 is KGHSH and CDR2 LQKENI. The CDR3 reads CASSPGTGSGYTF. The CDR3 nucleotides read TGTGCCAGCTCACCTGGGACAGGTTCTGGCTACACCTTC.

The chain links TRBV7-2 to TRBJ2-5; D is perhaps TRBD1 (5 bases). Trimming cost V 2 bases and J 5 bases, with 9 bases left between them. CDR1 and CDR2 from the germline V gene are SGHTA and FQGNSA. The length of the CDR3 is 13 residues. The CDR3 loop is CASSLNRPETQYF. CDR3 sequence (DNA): TGTGCCAGCAGCTTAAACAGGCCGGAGACCCAGTACTTC.

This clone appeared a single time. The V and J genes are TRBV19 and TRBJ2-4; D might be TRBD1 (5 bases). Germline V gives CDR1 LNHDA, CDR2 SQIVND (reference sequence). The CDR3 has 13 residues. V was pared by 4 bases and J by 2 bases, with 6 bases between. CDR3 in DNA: TGTGCCAGTAGTACAGGGTCCAAAAACATTCAGTACTTC. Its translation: CASSTGSKNIQYF.

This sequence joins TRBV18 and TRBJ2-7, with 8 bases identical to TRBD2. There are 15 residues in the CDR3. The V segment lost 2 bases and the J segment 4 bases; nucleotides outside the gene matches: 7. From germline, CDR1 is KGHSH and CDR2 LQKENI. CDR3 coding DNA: TGTGCCAGCTCACCAGGGGCTAGCGGGCTGTACGAGCAGTACTTC. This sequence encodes CASSPGASGLYEQYF.

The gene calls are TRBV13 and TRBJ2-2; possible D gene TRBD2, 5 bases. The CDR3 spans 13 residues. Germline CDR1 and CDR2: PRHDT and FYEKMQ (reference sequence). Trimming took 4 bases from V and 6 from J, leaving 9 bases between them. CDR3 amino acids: CASSSRESGELFF. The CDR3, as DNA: TGTGCCAGCAGCTCGAGGGAGTCCGGGGAGCTGTTTTTT.

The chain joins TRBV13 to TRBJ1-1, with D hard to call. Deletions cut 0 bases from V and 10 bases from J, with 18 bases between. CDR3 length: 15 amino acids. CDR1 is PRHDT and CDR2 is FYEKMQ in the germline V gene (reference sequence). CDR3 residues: CASSLGRDQRARAFF. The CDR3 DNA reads TGTGCCAGCAGCTTAGGCCGAGACCAGCGGGCGAGAGCTTTCTTT.

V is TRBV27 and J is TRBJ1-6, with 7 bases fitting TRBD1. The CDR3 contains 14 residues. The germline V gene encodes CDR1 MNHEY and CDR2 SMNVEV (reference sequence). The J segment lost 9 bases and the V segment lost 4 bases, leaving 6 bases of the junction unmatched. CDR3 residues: CASSSTGWSSPLHF. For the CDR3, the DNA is TGTGCCAGCAGTTCGACAGGGTGGAGTTCACCCCTCCACTTT.

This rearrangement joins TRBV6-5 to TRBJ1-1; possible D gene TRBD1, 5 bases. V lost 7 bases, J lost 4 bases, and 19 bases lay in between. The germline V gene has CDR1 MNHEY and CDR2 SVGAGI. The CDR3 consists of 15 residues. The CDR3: CASITEAGPGTEAFF. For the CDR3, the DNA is TGTGCCAGCATTACCGAGGCAGGGCCGGGCACTGAAGCTTTCTTT.

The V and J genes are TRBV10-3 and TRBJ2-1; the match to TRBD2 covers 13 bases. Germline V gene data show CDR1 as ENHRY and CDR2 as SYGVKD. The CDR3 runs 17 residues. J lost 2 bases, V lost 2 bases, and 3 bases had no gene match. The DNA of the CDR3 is TGTGCCATCAGTGAGACTAGCGGGAGGGCCGCCTACAATGAGCAGTTCTTC. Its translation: CAISETSGRAAYNEQFF.

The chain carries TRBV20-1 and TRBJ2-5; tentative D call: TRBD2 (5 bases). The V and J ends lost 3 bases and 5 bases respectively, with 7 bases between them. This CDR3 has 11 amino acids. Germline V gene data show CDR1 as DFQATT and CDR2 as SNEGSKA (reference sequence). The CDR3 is CSARSGETQYF. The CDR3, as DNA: TGCAGTGCTAGGTCGGGGGAGACCCAGTACTTC.

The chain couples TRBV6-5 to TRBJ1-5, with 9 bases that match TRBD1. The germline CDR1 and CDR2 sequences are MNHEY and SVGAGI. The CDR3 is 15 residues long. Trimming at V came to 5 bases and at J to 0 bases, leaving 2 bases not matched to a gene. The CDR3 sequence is CASSPDRGSNQPQHF. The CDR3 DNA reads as TGTGCCAGCAGTCCGGACAGGGGTAGCAATCAGCCCCAGCATTTT.

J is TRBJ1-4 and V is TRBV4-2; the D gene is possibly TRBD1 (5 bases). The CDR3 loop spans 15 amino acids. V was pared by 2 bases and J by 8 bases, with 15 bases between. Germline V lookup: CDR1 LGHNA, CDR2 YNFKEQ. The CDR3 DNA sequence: TGTGCCAGCAGCCAAATCCCCGGGGGAGGGGAAAAACTGTTTTTT. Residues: CASSQIPGGGEKLFF.

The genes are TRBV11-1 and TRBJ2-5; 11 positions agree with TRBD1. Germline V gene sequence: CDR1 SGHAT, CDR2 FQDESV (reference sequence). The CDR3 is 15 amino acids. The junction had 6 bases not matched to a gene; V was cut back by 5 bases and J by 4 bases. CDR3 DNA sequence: TGTGCCAGCAGCCGTCCCGGGACAGGGGGAGAGACCCAGTACTTC. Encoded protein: CASSRPGTGGETQYF.